This T cell receptor (beta chain) derives from a study of T cells in Graves' hyperthyroidism and ophthalmopathy. Study-wide findings and caveats: Blood also showed most of the thyroid clonotypes that were expanded above 0.001. Median prediction lead before ophthalmopathy onset was about 6.5 months with the model.

TCR beta CDR3 regions were amplified from RNA transcripts. Carried out on the TCR CDR3, a first-round RT-PCR used the HTBI primer set. One entry per CDR3 protein results from TCRdb running MiXCR on the multiplex PCR reads. The sample includes roughly 560,000 distinct CDR3 sequences, over 12% of them seen just once. The table lists this clonotype with many counts. The antigen is undetermined. Germline values: CDR1 DFQATT, CDR2 SNEGSKA (reference sequence). Trimming took 0 bases from V and 7 from J; bases not matched to a gene: 11. This CDR3 contains 17 residues. The cohort's ophthalmopathy patients, a group with duration under 3 months, had a Clinical Activity Score of at least 3 and a NOSPECS grade of at least 4. The PBMCs were taken from approximately 9 ml of fresh peripheral blood.

The receptor was isolated from a woman in her forties with Graves' ophthalmopathy. The sample taken for sequencing was blood. The chain is built from TRBV20-1 and TRBJ2-7, with TRBD2 matching over 14 bases. In DNA form, the CDR3 reads TGCAGTGCTAGAGACCTAAGGGGACTAGCGGGAGAGAGGGAGCAGTACTTC. Translated, it gives CSARDLRGLAGEREQYF.